The 28 T cell receptor beta chains below all came from one sample that was sequenced in a study of vaccination effects on CD4 cells after COVID-19. These receptors' targets are unknown. Prior to sequencing, the ViraFEST assay stimulated PBMC with viral peptide pools, which expanded the antigen-specific CD4+ T cells. Subsequent to less than 13 days of culture, CD4+ T cells were isolated. Two doses of either BNT162b2 or mRNA-1273 were given to each participant. Clones were sequenced by immunoSEQ multiplex PCR, and TCRdb holds only the in-frame ones, with some missing. Of roughly 59,000 clones detected, just under 80% appear once; the ten largest clones hold 2%. The sequences come from CD4+ T cells from PBMCs cultured with HCoV-OC43 spike peptides, collected after COVID-19 vaccination. The subset denotes: HCoV-OC43 spike overlapping peptide pool stimulation. The receptors originated from a human donor who received a COVID-19 vaccine.

The chain carries TRBV6-1 and TRBJ2-5; TRBD1 agrees at 11 bases. The CDR3 consists of 16 residues. The germline gives CDR1 MNHNS, CDR2 SASEGT. Losses at the gene ends were 4 bases for V and 4 bases for J; bases not matched to a gene: 8. CDR3 sequence reads: CASSGVRTGGRETQYF. CDR3 DNA sequence: TGTGCCAGCAGTGGGGTCCGGACAGGGGGCAGAGAGACCCAGTACTTC.

The V call is TRBV5-1, the J call TRBJ2-7, with 7 bases lining up with TRBD2. CDR1 is SGHRS, CDR2 YFSETQ, per germline. V dropped 4 bases and J dropped 9; count of bases not matched to a gene: 10. CDR3 length equals 13 residues. For the CDR3, the DNA is TGCGCCAGCAGCCCACCTTTGGGAGGGAGGCAGTACGTC. It codes for CASSPPLGGRQYV.

This clone occurred a few times. The V and J genes are TRBV6-5 and TRBJ1-1, with D uncertain. Germline loops: CDR1 MNHEY, CDR2 SVGAGI. The length of the CDR3 is 13 residues. V was trimmed by 0 bases and J by 1 base, leaving 3 bases between them. CDR3 in DNA: TGTGCCAGCAGTTACTCGAAGAACACTGAAGCTTTCTTT. Amino acids: CASSYSKNTEAFF.

The chain has TRBV9 and TRBJ1-4; D remains ambiguous. The CDR3 contains 20 residues. The V and J ends lost 0 bases and 2 bases respectively, with 23 bases between them. Germline lookup yields CDR1 SGDLS and CDR2 YYNGEE. This chain's CDR3 is CASSVEPVRTPPTTNEKLFF. CDR3 bases: TGTGCCAGCAGCGTAGAACCAGTCCGGACCCCCCCGACGACTAATGAAAAACTGTTTTTT.

The gene calls are TRBV10-3 and TRBJ2-7; 11 bases agree with TRBD2. CDR1 and CDR2 (germline): ENHRY, SYGVKD. The CDR3 totals 15 residues. Unmatched junction bases numbered 4, after V lost 2 bases and J lost 4 bases. Written as DNA, the CDR3 is TGTGCCATCAGTGAGAGACTAGCGGGGATGTACGAGCAGTACGTC. Amino acids: CAISERLAGMYEQYV.

The CDR3 DNA reads TGTGCCAGCAGTTTCATCGGGGATCTAAGGGCTGAAGCTTTCTTT. Translation: CASSFIGDLRAEAFF. V usage is TRBV27 and J usage is TRBJ1-1; D unclear. The germline V gene encodes CDR1 MNHEY and CDR2 SMNVEV (reference sequence). V shed 3 bases and J shed 6 bases, with 17 bases lying between them. This CDR3 spans 15 amino acids.

V gene TRBV18 combines with J gene TRBJ1-2; 7 bases are a match to TRBD1. The V gene end was trimmed by 4 bases and the J gene end by 0 bases; junction bases not matched to a gene: 11. CDR1 and CDR2 from the germline V gene are KGHSH and LQKENI. The CDR3 runs to 17 residues. Here the CDR3 DNA reads TGTGCCAGCTCACTCCGACAGGGTCTATCCGCTAACTATGGCTACACCTTC. This translates into CASSLRQGLSANYGYTF.

About this clone itself: Other DNA sequences in this specimen translate into the identical CDR3. The V and J genes are TRBV28 and TRBJ1-5; D ambiguous. The V end was cut by 1 base, the J end by 6 bases, with 4 bases between. The germline gives CDR1 MDHEN, CDR2 SYDVKM. The CDR3 totals 12 residues. CDR3 residues: CASSLYGQPQHF. As DNA, the CDR3 is TGTGCCAGCAGTTTATACGGTCAGCCCCAGCATTTT.

This clone was counted a single time. V usage is TRBV7-2 and J usage is TRBJ2-3, with 8 bases that match TRBD2. This CDR3 is built from 15 residues. From germline, CDR1 is SGHTA and CDR2 FQGNSA. The ends lost 5 bases at V and 2 bases at J; junction bases unmatched: 6. DNA for the CDR3: TGTGCCAGCAGCCCCCCGGGGGGGATCACAGATACGCAGTATTTT. As protein: CASSPPGGITDTQYF.

This chain connects TRBV6-5 to TRBJ2-3, with D maybe TRBD1 (6 bases). Trimming cost V 2 bases and J 3 bases, with 12 bases left between them. CDR1 and CDR2 from the germline V gene are MNHEY and SVGAGI. The CDR3 is made up of 15 amino acids. The CDR3 bases are TGTGCCAGCAGTTACACAGGGTCTAGAACAGATACGCAGTATTTT. Translation gives CASSYTGSRTDTQYF.

J is TRBJ2-5 and V is TRBV24-1, with D possibly being TRBD1 (5 bases). This CDR3 has 13 residues. Trimming took 6 bases from V and 1 from J, leaving 8 bases between them. Looked up from germline, CDR1 is KGHDR and CDR2 is SFDVKD. CDR3 region: CATSQGLQETQYF. In DNA form, the CDR3 reads TGTGCCACCAGTCAGGGCCTCCAAGAGACCCAGTACTTC.

The J gene is TRBJ1-3, the V gene TRBV7-2, with D unresolved. Germline CDR1 and CDR2: SGHTA and FQGNSA. This CDR3 comprises 15 residues. The V end lost 5 bases, the J end lost 0 bases, and 11 bases lay between the germline ends. This CDR3 reads CASSPDRSSGNTIYF. Written as DNA, the CDR3 is TGTGCCAGCAGCCCGGACCGGAGCTCTGGAAACACCATATATTTT.

V gene TRBV5-5 combines with J gene TRBJ2-5; 8 nucleotides align to TRBD2. Trimming took 0 bases from V and 5 from J; bases not matched to a gene: 3. CDR3 length: 14 residues. Germline loops: CDR1 SGHKS, CDR2 YYEKEE (reference sequence). CDR3 coding DNA: TGTGCCAGCAGCTTGGATAGCGGGGTTGAGACCCAGTACTTC. Translating gives CASSLDSGVETQYF.

The chain joins TRBV6-5 to TRBJ1-2; D gene uncertain. The CDR3 is made up of 12 amino acids. Germline CDR1 is MNHEY and CDR2 is SVGAGI. V was pared by 7 bases and J by 2 bases, with 8 bases between. CDR3 in DNA: TGTGCCAGCACCACAGAGAACTATGGCTACACCTTC. It specifies CASTTENYGYTF.

This clone has just one count. V and J are TRBV24-1 and TRBJ1-1; 7 bases line up with TRBD1. Germline CDR1 reads KGHDR; CDR2 reads SFDVKD. The CDR3 runs 13 residues. The V gene end was trimmed by 9 bases and the J gene end by 1 base; junction bases not matched to a gene: 4. CDR3 nucleotides: TGTGCCACCCAGGGACAGAGGAACACTGAAGCTTTCTTT. It codes for CATQGQRNTEAFF.

This chain uses TRBV18 with TRBJ1-2; the D is unclear. The CDR3 totals 15 residues. Germline CDR1 KGHSH, CDR2 LQKENI. V was pared by 5 bases and J by 4 bases, with 17 bases between. CDR3 residues: CASSANDRGSYGYTF. In DNA form, the CDR3 reads TGTGCCAGCTCAGCCAACGACCGGGGAAGCTATGGCTACACCTTC.

This clone was seen a few times. The V call is TRBV27, the J call TRBJ1-5, with D tentatively TRBD1 (5 bases). CDR1 and CDR2 (germline): MNHEY, SMNVEV (reference sequence). The CDR3 extends over 15 amino acids. V dropped 0 bases and J dropped 2 bases, with 8 bases sitting between them. In nucleotides, the CDR3 is TGTGCCAGCAGTTTATCGAGGGGCCGCAATCAGCCCCAGCATTTT. It codes for CASSLSRGRNQPQHF.

The sample holds one count of this clone. The chain carries TRBV7-2 and TRBJ1-2; no firm D call. CDR1 and CDR2 (germline): SGHTA, FQGNSA. V was cut by 2 bases and J by 0 bases, with 7 bases left in between. The CDR3 sequence is 14 residues long. CDR3 sequence (DNA): TGTGCCAGCAGCTTATTAAGACCTAACTATGGCTACACCTTC. It specifies CASSLLRPNYGYTF.

V usage is TRBV6-5 and J usage is TRBJ1-5; maybe TRBD1 (6 bases). The V end lost 6 bases, the J end lost 3 bases, and 15 bases lay between the germline ends. Per the germline V gene, CDR1 is MNHEY and CDR2 is SVGAGI. The CDR3 is made up of 15 amino acids. The CDR3 region is CASSLDRITNQPQHF. The CDR3 coding sequence is TGTGCCAGCAGCCTCGACAGGATTACCAATCAGCCCCAGCATTTT.

The rearrangement uses TRBV19 and TRBJ2-5; possible D gene TRBD2, 5 bases. Germline V gene sequence: CDR1 LNHDA, CDR2 SQIVND (reference sequence). The CDR3 extends over 14 amino acids. V was clipped by 6 bases and J by 2 bases, with 13 bases between them. CDR3 region: CASSERTPQETQYF. The CDR3 bases are TGTGCCAGTAGCGAACGGACTCCACAAGAGACCCAGTACTTC.

Concerning this clone: A read error is likely, as this CDR3 ends without the conserved phenylalanine or tryptophan. The DNA is omitted, as the CDR3 cannot be located on it reliably, and the CDR3 follows TCRdb's listing. J is TRBJ2-7 and V is TRBV23-1; TRBD2 is the table's D call and was not checked against the DNA. TRBV23-1 is noted as an ORF with a role that remains uncertain. Both ends counted, the CDR3 spans 9 residues. This chain's CDR3 is CASSGRAQY.

The V gene is TRBV7-3, the J gene TRBJ2-3; D gene uncertain. Germline V gives CDR1 SGHTA, CDR2 FQGTGA. The CDR3 is 12 amino acids. V lost 3 bases and J lost 1, with 2 bases in between. The CDR3 DNA sequence: TGTGCCAGCAGCTTGGGCACAGATACGCAGTATTTT. The encoded protein is CASSLGTDTQYF.

The chain uses TRBV5-1 and TRBJ2-2; possible D gene TRBD2, 5 bases. V gave up 7 bases and J gave up 7 bases, with 14 bases separating them. The CDR3 has 13 amino acids. Germline V gives CDR1 SGHRS, CDR2 YFSETQ. The CDR3 region is CASASGNGGELFF. CDR3 sequence (DNA): TGCGCCAGCGCCTCGGGGAACGGCGGGGAGCTGTTTTTT.

CDR3 in DNA: TGCGCCAGCAGGGGGCATCAGCCCCAGCATTTT. Amino acids: CASRGHQPQHF. This chain uses TRBV5-1 with TRBJ1-5; tentative D call: TRBD1 (5 bases). Germline loops: CDR1 SGHRS, CDR2 YFSETQ. The CDR3 runs to 11 residues. V lost 5 bases, J lost 5 bases, and 5 bases lay in between.

The CDR3 loop reads CASSLRGTDTQYF. CDR3 DNA: TGTGCCAGCAGCCTCCGGGGCACAGATACGCAGTATTTT. The V call is TRBV3-1 (or the pseudogene TRBV3-2), the J call TRBJ2-3; no firm D call. The CDR3 contains 13 residues. CDR1 is LGHDT, CDR2 YNNKEL, per germline (reference sequence). The germline V and J ends were trimmed by 4 bases and 1 base, with 6 bases remaining between them.

This rearrangement joins TRBV12-5 to TRBJ1-6; possible D gene TRBD1, 5 bases. Germline-derived CDR1 and CDR2 are LGHNT and FRNRAP. CDR3 length equals 17 residues. V was clipped by 1 base and J by 5 bases, with 15 bases between them. The CDR3 bases are TGTGCTAGTGGTTTGGAAAGGGGTGAAGGCCATAATTCACCCCTCCACTTT. It is translated as CASGLERGEGHNSPLHF.

The V gene is TRBV5-1, the J gene TRBJ2-2; D may be TRBD1 (5 bases). The CDR3 loop spans 16 amino acids. The V gene's germline CDR1 is SGHRS and CDR2 YFSETQ. V was shortened by 0 bases and J by 4 bases, with 13 bases between the two germline ends. The CDR3 region is CASSLVPGSSTGELFF. As DNA, the CDR3 is TGCGCCAGCAGCTTGGTTCCAGGGTCGAGCACCGGGGAGCTGTTTTTT.

The rearrangement uses TRBV9 and TRBJ2-2, with 7 bases aligning to TRBD1. CDR1 SGDLS and CDR2 YYNGEE come from the germline V gene. CDR3 length: 16 amino acids. Unmatched junction bases numbered 6, after V lost 0 bases and J lost 4 bases. The CDR3 spells CASSVVGGSFTGELFF. The CDR3 DNA reads TGTGCCAGCAGCGTAGTAGGGGGCTCTTTCACCGGGGAGCTGTTTTTT.